This TCR beta chain was sequenced during a study of early T cells in non-severe SARS-CoV-2 infection. Study-wide results and limits: Comparison of clonotypes with VDJdb favored anti-spike CD8 responses while missing private and CD4 specificities.

J was trimmed by 4 bases and V by 9 bases; bases with no gene match: 6. Per the germline V gene, CDR1 is WSHSY and CDR2 is SAAADI. The CDR3 contains 14 residues. In the library, individual cDNA molecules carried attached unique molecular identifiers. One entry per CDR3 protein, called by TCRdb with MiXCR from the 5' RACE reads. The table has 60,000 to 75,000 distinct CDR3 sequences, over 9.5% seen once. About this clonotype: Its antigen is as yet unknown.

V and J are TRBV10-2 and TRBJ1-2; 12 bases fit TRBD1. The input for sequencing was whole blood, taken at baseline. The sequence came from an adult who was a healthcare worker with PCR-confirmed SARS-CoV-2 infection or an uninfected control (not recorded which). CDR3 region: CASKPGQGAYGYTF. CDR3 coding DNA: TGCGCCAGTAAACCGGGACAGGGGGCCTATGGCTACACCTTC.